These 7 T cell receptor beta chains came from one sample sequenced in a study of T cells in women clearing cervical HPV infection. Here immunoSEQ multiplex PCR was the method, and the copy in TCRdb shows in-frame clones only, minus some. The table gives 20,000 to 25,000 clones; the top ten clones make up around 24% of it. The specimen sequenced was blood buffy coat. The receptors come from a woman between 18 and 70 years old with a cervical HPV16 infection that either progressed to CIN3+ or cleared (not recorded which).

Notes on this clone: The read terminates 3 residues before the CDR3 end, so the remaining end is supplied by the germline J gene. The chain carries TRBV30 and TRBJ1-6; D remains unclear. This CDR3 spans 14 amino acids. V was pared by 0 bases and J by 10 bases, with 13 bases between. CDR1 is GTSNPN, CDR2 SVGIG, per germline (reference sequence). CDR3 sequence: CAWSVDAGPSPLHF. The sequenced part of the CDR3 DNA is TGTGCCTGGAGTGTAGACGCAGGTCCCTCACCC.

As concerns this clone: Read coverage stops 3 residues before the CDR3 terminus; the germline J gene supplies the remainder. The V gene is TRBV10-3, the J gene TRBJ1-2; a weak D match, TRBD1 (5 bases). From germline, CDR1 is ENHRY and CDR2 SYGVKD. The CDR3 sequence is 18 residues long. The CDR3 protein is CAISKSEWGVIDYNDYTF. The DNA read from the CDR3 is TGTGCCATCAGTAAAAGCGAATGGGGGGTGATTGACTACAATGAC.

With regard to this clone: Read coverage stops 3 residues before the CDR3 terminus; the germline J gene supplies the remainder. The same CDR3 is also encoded by other DNA sequences in this sample. The rearrangement uses TRBV30 and TRBJ2-7, with TRBD2 matching 11 bases. V shed 4 bases and J 2 bases; nucleotides not matched to a gene: 4. In germline, CDR1 is GTSNPN, CDR2 SVGIG (reference sequence). CDR3 length equals 14 residues. The CDR3 DNA, read in part, is TGTGCCTGGACTCCGACTAGCGGGACCTACGAG. This codes for CAWTPTSGTYE. The entire CDR3 protein is CAWTPTSGTYEQYF. Complete variable domain (other parts from reference TRBV30 and TRBJ2-7): SQTIHQWPATLVQPVGSPLSLECTVEGTSNPNLYWYRQAAGRGLQLLFYSVGIGQISSEVPQNLSASRPQDRQFILSSKKLLLSDSGFYLCAWTPTSGTYEQYFGPGTRLTVT.

On this clone: Read sequence stops 3 residues before the CDR3 end, and the germline J gene provides the missing end. The chain employs TRBV12-5 and TRBJ1-4; D may be TRBD1 (5 bases). Trimming removed 4 bases from V and 5 bases from J, with 14 bases in between. Germline CDR1 LGHNT, CDR2 FRNRAP. This CDR3 comprises 15 residues. The sequenced CDR3 bases are TGTGCTAGTGGTTCCTGGGGGGGGAGCAATGAAAAA. Translation: CASGSWGGSNEK. The complete CDR3 reads CASGSWGGSNEKLFF.

For this clone: The DNA ends 3 residues before the CDR3 does, and the rest of the CDR3 is filled in from the germline J gene. The genes are TRBV18 and TRBJ1-2, with unresolved D. The CDR3 spans 13 residues. The germline V gene encodes CDR1 KGHSH and CDR2 LQKENI. Partial CDR3 DNA: TGTGCCAGCTCACCGCGAGCTATCGATACC. Translating it yields CASSPRAIDT. The whole CDR3 sequence is CASSPRAIDTYTF.

About this clone itself: The junction departs from the called germline gene at one end, perhaps through a read error. From the germline J gene comes the end of the CDR3, since the read stops 3 residues before it. The chain carries TRBV11-2 and TRBJ1-1; tentative D call: TRBD1 (6 bases). The CDR3 extends over 12 amino acids. Germline V gene data show CDR1 as SGHAT and CDR2 as FQNNGV. The sequenced part of the CDR3 DNA is TGTGCGAGCAACAGGGCGAACACTGAA. This codes for CASNRANTE. In full, the CDR3 reads CASNRANTEAFF.

The DNA read from the CDR3 is TGCGCCAGCAGTGAAAGGCGGGGTAGCACAGATACG. This gives the protein CASSERRGSTDT. The full-length CDR3 reads as CASSERRGSTDTQYF. The chain recombines TRBV10-1 with TRBJ2-3; maybe TRBD2 (6 bases). Read data end 3 residues before the CDR3 end; the end is taken from the germline J gene. V lost 3 bases and J lost 0, with 10 bases in between. Germline-derived CDR1 and CDR2 are WNHNN and SYGVQD (reference sequence). This CDR3 region has 15 residues.